These 31 T cell receptor beta chains came from one sample sequenced in a study of Ad26.COV2.S vaccination and SARS-CoV-2 variants (dated by TCRdb to the early 2020s). The protocol used for the library was the immunoSEQ multiplex PCR assay. Sourced from immuneACCESS, this table was stored by TCRdb with only in-frame sequences that have V and J called. A share of the clones is absent; for the studies checked, an unresolved V gene accounts for under half, and the remainder has no known explanation. This sample comprises some 250,000 clones, 70% to 90% of them detected only once. The top ten clonotypes cover around 10% of the sample. Sample treatment or condition, as interpreted from the label and publication: some 19 received Ad26.COV2.S at low or high dose, single or two shots; several received placebo; per-sample allocation not given. Repertoires of vaccine and placebo recipients were sequenced from samples taken on day 63 after the first injection.

The specimen comprised peripheral blood, sampled in a trial of Ad26.COV2.S vaccine versus placebo. The origin of the receptors is a person between 18 and 60 years old who received the Ad26.COV2.S COVID-19 vaccine or a placebo.

The chain is built from TRBV4-1 and TRBJ1-4; the match to TRBD1 covers 8 bases. This CDR3 has 15 residues. Germline V gene sequence: CDR1 MGHRA, CDR2 YSYEKL. The V and J ends lost 2 bases and 10 bases, in that order; junction bases with no gene match: 9. The DNA of the CDR3 is TGCGCCAGCAGCCAACTCGACAGGGGACTGGGAAAACTGTTTTTT. Protein sequence: CASSQLDRGLGKLFF.

The V call is TRBV10-3, the J call TRBJ1-1; 8 bases fit TRBD1. Losses at the gene ends were 4 bases for V and 11 bases for J; bases not matched to a gene: 15. The length of the CDR3 is 15 residues. Germline V gene sequence: CDR1 ENHRY, CDR2 SYGVKD. DNA of the CDR3: TGTGCCATCAGTGGAGAACAGGGGGGTTACTTAGAGGCTTTCTTT. Its translation: CAISGEQGGYLEAFF.

The chain carries TRBV28 and TRBJ1-6; no clear D gene. This CDR3 spans 11 amino acids. Germline CDR1 MDHEN, CDR2 SYDVKM. The V gene lost 6 bases and the J gene lost 7 bases, with 4 bases spanning the gap. This chain's CDR3 is CASRQNSPLHF. The CDR3 nucleotides read TGTGCCAGCAGACAAAATTCACCCCTCCACTTT.

Concerning this clone: The sample holds other DNA sequences that translate to the same CDR3. This chain links TRBV27 with TRBJ1-2; D perhaps matches TRBD1 (6 bases). The CDR3 contains 13 residues. Germline-derived CDR1 and CDR2 are MNHEY and SMNVEV (reference sequence). Trimming removed 5 bases at V and 2 bases at J, with 9 bases between. In DNA, the CDR3 is TGTGCCAGCAGTCCCGGACAGAACTATGGCTACACCTTC. It translates to CASSPGQNYGYTF.

The chain is built from TRBV5-1 and TRBJ2-2; 8 bases map to TRBD2. The CDR3 covers 18 residues. Germline V gene sequence: CDR1 SGHRS, CDR2 YFSETQ. The J segment lost 0 bases and the V segment lost 7 bases, leaving 14 bases of the junction unmatched. In nucleotides, the CDR3 is TGCGCCAGCCGTAGCCTCGGGGTCGGGGGGGCGAACACCGGGGAGCTGTTTTTT. As protein: CASRSLGVGGANTGELFF.

The chain joins TRBV9 to TRBJ2-5; D is tentatively TRBD1 or TRBD2 (7 bases each). V was shortened by 0 bases and J by 4 bases, with 16 bases between the two germline ends. CDR3 size: 16 residues. The germline V gene has CDR1 SGDLS and CDR2 YYNGEE. CDR3 amino acids: CASSVDSRGGVETQYF. The CDR3 bases are TGTGCCAGCAGCGTAGACTCCAGGGGGGGTGTAGAGACCCAGTACTTC.

The gene calls are TRBV30 and TRBJ1-2, with D unresolved. Per germline, CDR1 GTSNPN and CDR2 SVGIG (reference sequence). Trimming removed 5 bases at V and 6 bases at J, with 10 bases between. CDR3 length equals 11 residues. The CDR3 protein is CAWGTGNGYTF. The CDR3 region has the DNA TGTGCCTGGGGCACGGGGAATGGCTACACCTTC.

This clone has just a few counts. V gene TRBV27 combines with J gene TRBJ1-5; perhaps TRBD1 as D (5 bases). The CDR3 is 14 residues long. The V end lost 6 bases, the J end lost 5 bases, and 14 bases lay between the germline ends. Germline-derived CDR1 and CDR2 are MNHEY and SMNVEV (reference sequence). The CDR3 coding sequence is TGTGCCAGCAGGGGGGTACGGGGACATCAGCCCCAGCATTTT. This sequence encodes CASRGVRGHQPQHF.

V gene TRBV18 combines with J gene TRBJ2-5; 8 positions match TRBD2. This CDR3 spans 18 amino acids. V gave up 1 base and J gave up 1 base; unmatched junction bases: 11. Germline CDR1 reads KGHSH; CDR2 reads LQKENI. This CDR3 reads CASSPLRAAGDLQETQYF. The CDR3 DNA reads as TGTGCCAGCTCACCACTCCGGGCAGCGGGGGACCTCCAAGAGACCCAGTACTTC.

The chain is built from TRBV5-1 and TRBJ2-7, with 11 bases that match TRBD1. The CDR3 covers 13 residues. Trimming at V came to 5 bases and at J to 3 bases, leaving 1 base not matched to a gene. In germline, CDR1 is SGHRS, CDR2 YFSETQ. DNA of the CDR3: TGCGCCAGCAGGGGGACAGGGGGCTACGAGCAGTACTTC. Translation gives CASRGTGGYEQYF.

This clone was seen more than once but under ten times. This sequence joins TRBV19 and TRBJ1-6; the match to TRBD1 covers 8 bases. The V segment lost 4 bases and the J segment 6 bases; nucleotides outside the gene matches: 2. CDR1 and CDR2 (germline): LNHDA, SQIVND (reference sequence). This CDR3 spans 14 amino acids. CDR3 DNA: TGTGCCAGTAGTAACGGACAGGGTAATTCACCCCTCCACTTT. The encoded protein is CASSNGQGNSPLHF.

The chain uses TRBV6-8 and TRBJ1-2, with 9 bases lining up with TRBD1. Germline V gene data show CDR1 as MNHGY and CDR2 as SAAAGT. V dropped 4 bases and J dropped 2; count of bases not matched to a gene: 5. The CDR3 totals 15 residues. CDR3 sequence reads: CASSFRDRANYGYTF. The CDR3 DNA follows: TGTGCCAGCAGTTTCCGGGACAGGGCAAACTATGGCTACACCTTC.

V and J are TRBV5-4 and TRBJ1-1, with TRBD1 identical over 9 bases. This CDR3 spans 15 amino acids. The V segment lost 6 bases and the J segment 5 bases; nucleotides outside the gene matches: 11. Per the germline V gene, CDR1 is SGHNT and CDR2 is YYREEE (reference sequence). CDR3 region: CASNTGGLLQTEAFF. DNA for the CDR3: TGTGCCAGCAACACAGGGGGCCTCCTTCAAACTGAAGCTTTCTTT.

The J gene is TRBJ1-1, the V gene TRBV6-2 or TRBV6-3; 8 bases align to TRBD1. Germline loops: CDR1 MNHEY, CDR2 SVGEGT. The length of the CDR3 is 17 residues. V lost 2 bases to trimming and J lost 1 base; unmatched junction nucleotides: 9. In DNA form, the CDR3 reads TGTGCCAGCAGTTACGGAGTTAACAGGGGGGGGAACACTGAAGCTTTCTTT. Protein: CASSYGVNRGGNTEAFF.

The chain couples TRBV5-4 to TRBJ2-1; 7 bases align to TRBD1. Germline loops: CDR1 SGHNT, CDR2 YYREEE (reference sequence). The CDR3 runs to 13 residues. With V trimmed by 4 bases and J by 10 bases, 8 bases remained unmatched. The CDR3 is CASSPRQGGEQFF. The CDR3 DNA is TGTGCCAGCAGCCCTCGACAGGGTGGCGAGCAGTTCTTC.

The genes are TRBV20-1 and TRBJ2-7; no firm D call. The V gene's germline CDR1 is DFQATT and CDR2 SNEGSKA (reference sequence). The germline V and J ends were trimmed by 6 bases and 6 bases, with 12 bases remaining between them. The CDR3 is 11 residues long. CDR3 amino acids: CSAQTESEQYF. CDR3 in DNA: TGCAGTGCCCAAACCGAGTCCGAGCAGTACTTC.

DNA for the CDR3: TGTGCCAGCAGCTTAGAACGTCGCCGGGGTCTGAGCTACGAGCAGTACTTC. It encodes CASSLERRRGLSYEQYF. The chain has TRBV7-2 and TRBJ2-7, with a tentative D call TRBD2 (5 bases). The CDR3 totals 17 residues. The germline gives CDR1 SGHTA, CDR2 FQGNSA. Trimming stripped 1 base from V and 3 bases from J, with 19 bases between.

The chain has TRBV18 and TRBJ1-6; 10 bases are a match to TRBD1. The CDR3 consists of 14 residues. Germline CDR1 reads KGHSH; CDR2 reads LQKENI. Trimming at V came to 6 bases and at J to 5 bases, leaving 1 base not matched to a gene. CDR3 region: CASSGTGDNSPLHF. For the CDR3, the DNA is TGTGCCAGCTCCGGGACAGGGGATAATTCACCCCTCCACTTT. Using reference TRBV18 and TRBJ1-6 for the parts outside the CDR3, the full variable domain is NAGVMQNPRHLVRRRGQEARLRCSPMKGHSHVYWYRQLPEEGLKFMVYLQKENIIDESGMPKERFSAEFPKEGPSILRIQQVVRGDSAAYFCASSGTGDNSPLHFGNGTRLTVT.

This clone was seen just once. A read error may produce the germline difference seen at one junction end. The chain combines TRBV28 with TRBJ2-3; 16 bases map to TRBD2. Germline CDR1 reads MDHEN; CDR2 reads SYDVKM. The length of the CDR3 is 18 residues. The CDR3 region is CASRLLGLAGGRQDTQYF. DNA of the CDR3: TGTGCCAGCAGGTTATTGGGACTAGCGGGGGGGCGTCAAGATACGCAGTATTTT.

This chain joins TRBV4-1 and TRBJ2-5; D gene uncertain. V lost 5 bases to trimming and J lost 5 bases, with 15 bases between them. Germline V CDR1 and CDR2: MGHRA, YSYEKL. The CDR3 sequence is 14 residues long. In DNA, the CDR3 is TGCGCCAGCAGCACCCGACCCTTTTTGGAGACCCAGTACTTC. Translating it yields CASSTRPFLETQYF.

The chain has TRBV5-6 and TRBJ2-2; perhaps TRBD1 as D (5 bases). The V and J ends lost 4 bases and 8 bases respectively, with 15 bases between them. Germline V gene sequence: CDR1 SGHDT, CDR2 YYEEEE. The CDR3 covers 14 residues. The CDR3 region has the DNA TGTGCCAGCAGCAGCAGGAAAGGGGCTGGGGAGCTGTTTTTT. The encoded protein is CASSSRKGAGELFF.

The chain links TRBV29-1 to TRBJ2-2; a possible D gene is TRBD2 (6 bases). The V and J ends lost 4 bases and 8 bases respectively, with 14 bases between them. CDR3 length: 13 amino acids. Looked up from germline, CDR1 is SQVTM and CDR2 is ANQGSEA. CDR3 sequence (DNA): TGCAGCGTTGCCGGGACTCCGGGGGGGGAGCTGTTTTTT. Translating it yields CSVAGTPGGELFF.

The V call is TRBV19, the J call TRBJ2-5, with TRBD1 matching over 9 bases. J lost 2 bases, V lost 4 bases, and 5 bases had no gene match. Germline V lookup: CDR1 LNHDA, CDR2 SQIVND (reference sequence). This CDR3 spans 15 amino acids. CDR3 in DNA: TGTGCCAGTAGTACCGGGACAGGGAAGCAAGAGACCCAGTACTTC. It specifies CASSTGTGKQETQYF.

J is TRBJ2-3 and V is TRBV5-5; D possibly corresponds to TRBD2 (5 bases). V shed 3 bases and J shed 5 bases, with 13 bases lying between them. The CDR3 consists of 14 residues. Germline V gene data show CDR1 as SGHKS and CDR2 as YYEKEE (reference sequence). The CDR3 sequence: CASSSTPAGDTQYF. As DNA, the CDR3 is TGTGCCAGCAGCTCCACCCCCGCGGGAGATACGCAGTATTTT.

This clone turned up a few times. The chain carries TRBV9 and TRBJ1-3; weak D call: TRBD1 (6 bases). The CDR3 consists of 16 residues. CDR1 is SGDLS, CDR2 YYNGEE, per germline. Between the trimmed V and J ends, which lost 0 bases and 6 bases, there was a span of 16 bases. The CDR3 DNA follows: TGTGCCAGCAGCGTAGTAACCGGGGGCGCCTTAAACACCATATATTTT. Its translation: CASSVVTGGALNTIYF.

This chain uses TRBV19 with TRBJ1-1; D ambiguous. The CDR3 runs 16 residues. The germline V and J ends were trimmed by 8 bases and 6 bases, with 25 bases remaining between them. The germline V gene has CDR1 LNHDA and CDR2 SQIVND (reference sequence). The CDR3 spells CASSHLTPNPSAEAFF. For the CDR3, the DNA is TGTGCCAGTTCTCATCTAACCCCGAATCCGTCCGCTGAAGCTTTCTTT.

There are a few counts of this clone. V gene TRBV20-1 combines with J gene TRBJ1-2; no clear D. Per the germline V gene, CDR1 is DFQATT and CDR2 is SNEGSKA (reference sequence). V was pared by 2 bases and J by 8 bases, with 9 bases between. The CDR3 length is 11 residues. CDR3 in amino acids: CSARQVEGYTF. The CDR3 region has the DNA TGCAGTGCTAGACAGGTGGAGGGCTACACCTTC.

This sequence joins TRBV2 and TRBJ2-7; D is ambiguous. Germline V gene data show CDR1 as SNHLY and CDR2 as FYNNEI. Trimming took 8 bases from V and 5 from J, leaving 16 bases between them. The CDR3 covers 13 residues. CDR3 in amino acids: CASRLSGAHEQYF. In nucleotides, the CDR3 is TGTGCCAGCCGGCTCTCCGGAGCCCACGAGCAGTACTTC.

The V and J genes are TRBV19 and TRBJ1-3; no reliable D call. Germline CDR1 is LNHDA and CDR2 is SQIVND (reference sequence). This CDR3 comprises 16 residues. Trimming left V 2 bases short and J 0 bases short, with 11 bases between. Here the CDR3 reads CASSIHRADSGNTIYF. Here the CDR3 DNA reads TGTGCCAGTAGTATACACCGGGCGGACTCTGGAAACACCATATATTTT. The variable domain in full, completed from reference TRBV19 and TRBJ1-3, reads DGGITQSPKYLFRKEGQNVTLSCEQNLNHDAMYWYRQDPGQGLRLIYYSQIVNDFQKGDIAEGYSVSREKKESFPLTVTSAQKNPTAFYLCASSIHRADSGNTIYFGEGSWLTVV.

V is TRBV11-3 and J is TRBJ2-2; 8 positions match TRBD1. With 4 bases clipped from V and 1 base from J, the junction kept 2 bases outside the gene matches. The CDR3 covers 15 residues. Germline lookup yields CDR1 SGHNT and CDR2 YENEEA. The CDR3 here is CASSSRGQNTGELFF. CDR3 in DNA: TGTGCCAGCAGCTCCAGGGGGCAGAACACCGGGGAGCTGTTTTTT.

J is TRBJ2-1 and V is TRBV4-2, with TRBD2 identical over 14 bases. The CDR3 is 16 amino acids. V shed 5 bases, J shed 8 bases, and the junction held 8 bases outside the gene matches. From germline, CDR1 is LGHNA and CDR2 YNFKEQ. In DNA, the CDR3 is TGTGCCAGCAGCTCAACGGGACTAGCGGGGGACCATGAGCAGTTCTTC. Translation gives CASSSTGLAGDHEQFF.